This TCR beta chain was sequenced in a study of shared clonotypes between healthy human individuals. A note on this clone: The antigen remains unidentified.

Germline V gives CDR1 SGHAT, CDR2 FQNNGV. The CDR3 length is 12 residues. After removal of 5 bases from V and 4 bases from J, the junction contained 2 bases not matched to a gene. Original processing methods: From ImmunoSEQ came sequences covering only the junction and carrying no quality scores, so filtering differed. Sequencing was performed with immunoSEQ multiplex PCR; in TCRdb, only in-frame clones are kept and a portion is missing. V, J and clone size were drawn from that table, and D and trimming were deduced from the DNA. The sample includes over 2 million clones, 85% to 95% seen only once; the top ten take around 0.4%. Study-level results: Naive subsets usually exceeded memory subsets in estimated richness. Clonotype sharing among donors was expected to depend on sequencing depth.

The V gene is TRBV11-2, the J gene TRBJ2-7; TRBD1 matches 7 bases. The sequencing input was naive CD4+ T cells from PBMCs. The sample's subset: CD45RA+ positively selected. This clonotype was obtained from a young man in good health. Some clones in this sample may be carry-over from other donors' samples. CDR3: CASSVTGYEQYF. The CDR3 DNA reads as TGTGCCAGCAGCGTGACAGGGTACGAGCAGTACTTC. Full variable domain (rest looked up from reference TRBV11-2 and TRBJ2-7): EAGVAQSPRYKIIEKRQSVAFWCNPISGHATLYWYQQILGQGPKLLIQFQNNGVVDDSQLPKDRFSAERLKGVDSTLKIQPAKLEDSAVYLCASSVTGYEQYFGPGTRLTVT.